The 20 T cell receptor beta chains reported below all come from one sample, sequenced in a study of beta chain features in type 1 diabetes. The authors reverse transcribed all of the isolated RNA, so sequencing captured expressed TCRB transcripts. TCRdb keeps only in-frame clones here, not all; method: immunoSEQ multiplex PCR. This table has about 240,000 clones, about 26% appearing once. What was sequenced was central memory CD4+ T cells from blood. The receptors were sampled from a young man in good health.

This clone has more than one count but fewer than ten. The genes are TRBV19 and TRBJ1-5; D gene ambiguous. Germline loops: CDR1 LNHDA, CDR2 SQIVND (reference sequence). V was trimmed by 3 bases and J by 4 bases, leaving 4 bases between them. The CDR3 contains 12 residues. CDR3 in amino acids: CASSMQNQPQHF. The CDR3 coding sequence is TGTGCCAGTAGTATGCAGAATCAGCCCCAGCATTTT.

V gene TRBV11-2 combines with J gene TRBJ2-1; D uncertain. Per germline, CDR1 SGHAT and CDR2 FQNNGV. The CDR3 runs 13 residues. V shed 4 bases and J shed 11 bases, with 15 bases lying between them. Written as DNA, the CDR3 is TGTGCCAGCAGCTCTCCTCCGAGCGCAAAGCAGTTCTTC. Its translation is CASSSPPSAKQFF.

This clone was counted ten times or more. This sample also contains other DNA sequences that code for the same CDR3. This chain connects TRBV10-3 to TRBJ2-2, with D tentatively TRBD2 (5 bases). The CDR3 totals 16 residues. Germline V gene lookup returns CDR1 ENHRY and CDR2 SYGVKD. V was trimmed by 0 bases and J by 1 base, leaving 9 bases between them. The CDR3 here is CAISESRAGNTGELFF. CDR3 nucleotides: TGTGCCATCAGTGAGTCAAGGGCGGGGAACACCGGGGAGCTGTTTTTT.

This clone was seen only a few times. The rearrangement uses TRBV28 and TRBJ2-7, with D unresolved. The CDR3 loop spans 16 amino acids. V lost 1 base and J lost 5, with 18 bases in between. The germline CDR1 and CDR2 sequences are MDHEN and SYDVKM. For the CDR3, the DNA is TGTGCCAGCAGTTTATCGGTAGCTTCTGGGGTGGACGAGCAGTACTTC. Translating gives CASSLSVASGVDEQYF. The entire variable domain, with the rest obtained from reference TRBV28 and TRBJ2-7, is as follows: DVKVTQSSRYLVKRTGEKVFLECVQDMDHENMFWYRQDPGLGLRLIYFSYDVKMKEKGDIPEGYSVSREKKERFSLILESASTNQTSMYLCASSLSVASGVDEQYFGPGTRLTVT.

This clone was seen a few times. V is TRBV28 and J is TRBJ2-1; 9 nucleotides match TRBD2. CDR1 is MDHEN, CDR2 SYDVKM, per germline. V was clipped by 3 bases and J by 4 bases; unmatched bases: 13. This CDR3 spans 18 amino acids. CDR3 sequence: CASSFGGPPSGRYNEQFF. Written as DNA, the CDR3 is TGTGCCAGCAGTTTCGGGGGCCCCCCAAGCGGGAGGTACAATGAGCAGTTCTTC.

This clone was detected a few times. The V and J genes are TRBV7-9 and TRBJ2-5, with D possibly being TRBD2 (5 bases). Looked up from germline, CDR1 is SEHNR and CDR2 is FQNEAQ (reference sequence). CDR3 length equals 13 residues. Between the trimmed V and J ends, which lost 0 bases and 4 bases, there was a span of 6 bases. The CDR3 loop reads CASSLAGRETQYF. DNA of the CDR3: TGTGCCAGCAGCTTAGCAGGGAGAGAGACCCAGTACTTC.

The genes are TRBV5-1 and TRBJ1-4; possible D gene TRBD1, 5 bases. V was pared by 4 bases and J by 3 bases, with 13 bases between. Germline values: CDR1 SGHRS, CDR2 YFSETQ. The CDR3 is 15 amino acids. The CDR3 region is CASSMGPGSNEKLFF. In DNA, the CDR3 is TGCGCCAGCAGCATGGGACCCGGGTCTAATGAAAAACTGTTTTTT.

The CDR3 loop is CAWGTASGNNNEQFF. The CDR3 nucleotides read TGTGCCTGGGGTACCGCTAGCGGGAATAACAATGAGCAGTTCTTC. The chain employs TRBV30 and TRBJ2-1; 9 nucleotides agree with TRBD2. With 5 bases clipped from V and 5 bases from J, the junction kept 10 bases outside the gene matches. Germline assignment: CDR1 GTSNPN and CDR2 SVGIG (reference sequence). The CDR3 loop spans 15 amino acids.

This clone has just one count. The CDR3 protein is CASRALYEQYF. In DNA, the CDR3 is TGTGCCAGCAGGGCCCTCTACGAGCAGTACTTC. J is TRBJ2-7 and V is TRBV6-6; D not certain. Germline V gene data show CDR1 as MNHNY and CDR2 as SVGAGI (reference sequence). This CDR3 contains 11 residues. Trimming pared 6 bases from V and 3 bases from J, leaving 6 bases between.

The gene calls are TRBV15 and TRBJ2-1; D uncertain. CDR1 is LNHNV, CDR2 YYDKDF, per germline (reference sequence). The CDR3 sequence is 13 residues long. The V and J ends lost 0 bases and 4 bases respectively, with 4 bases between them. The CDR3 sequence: CATSRERYNEQFF. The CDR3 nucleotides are TGTGCCACCAGCAGAGAAAGATACAATGAGCAGTTCTTC.

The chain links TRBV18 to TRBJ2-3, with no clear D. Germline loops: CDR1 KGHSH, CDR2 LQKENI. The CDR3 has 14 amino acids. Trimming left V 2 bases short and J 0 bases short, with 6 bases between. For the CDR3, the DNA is TGTGCCAGCTCACCAGCGAGGAGCACAGATACGCAGTATTTT. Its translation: CASSPARSTDTQYF. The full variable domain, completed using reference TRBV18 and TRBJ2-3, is NAGVMQNPRHLVRRRGQEARLRCSPMKGHSHVYWYRQLPEEGLKFMVYLQKENIIDESGMPKERFSAEFPKEGPSILRIQQVVRGDSAAYFCASSPARSTDTQYFGPGTRLTVL.

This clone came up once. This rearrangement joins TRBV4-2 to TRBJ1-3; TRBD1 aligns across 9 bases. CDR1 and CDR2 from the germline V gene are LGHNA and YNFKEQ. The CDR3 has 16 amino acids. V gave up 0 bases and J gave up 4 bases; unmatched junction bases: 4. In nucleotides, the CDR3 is TGTGCCAGCAGCCAAGAGGGACAGGGAGTCGGAAACACCATATATTTT. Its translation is CASSQEGQGVGNTIYF.

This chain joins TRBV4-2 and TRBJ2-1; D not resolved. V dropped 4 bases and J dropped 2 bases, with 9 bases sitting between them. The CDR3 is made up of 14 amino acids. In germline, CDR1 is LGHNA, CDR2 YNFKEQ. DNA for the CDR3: TGTGCCAGCAGCCCTGGGGAAACCTACAATGAGCAGTTCTTC. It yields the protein CASSPGETYNEQFF.

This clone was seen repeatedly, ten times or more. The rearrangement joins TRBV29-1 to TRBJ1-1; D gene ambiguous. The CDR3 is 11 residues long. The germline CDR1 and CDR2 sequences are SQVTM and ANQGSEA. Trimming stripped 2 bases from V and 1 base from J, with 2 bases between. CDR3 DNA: TGCAGCGTTGAAAGGAACACTGAAGCTTTCTTT. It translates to CSVERNTEAFF. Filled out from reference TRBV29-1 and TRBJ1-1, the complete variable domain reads SAVISQKPSRDICQRGTSLTIQCQVDSQVTMMFWYRQQPGQSLTLIATANQGSEATYESGFVIDKFPISRPNLTFSTLTVSNMSPEDSSIYLCSVERNTEAFFGQGTRLTVV.

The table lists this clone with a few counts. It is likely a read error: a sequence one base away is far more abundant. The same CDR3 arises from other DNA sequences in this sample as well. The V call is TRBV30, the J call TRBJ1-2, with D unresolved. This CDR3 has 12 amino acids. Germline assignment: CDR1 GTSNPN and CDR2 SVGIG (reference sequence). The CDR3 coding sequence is TGCGCCTGGAGTGTAAGGTTCTATGGCTACACCTTC. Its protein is CAWSVRFYGYTF.

CDR3 DNA sequence: TGCAGCGCCCGGCGACAGGGTGGGGCGGTCAGTGATACGCAGTATTTT. The encoded protein is CSARRQGGAVSDTQYF. The chain has TRBV29-1 and TRBJ2-3; 7 positions match TRBD1. From germline, CDR1 is SQVTM and CDR2 ANQGSEA. The CDR3 runs 16 residues. The junction had 19 bases not matched to a gene; V was cut back by 7 bases and J by 6 bases.

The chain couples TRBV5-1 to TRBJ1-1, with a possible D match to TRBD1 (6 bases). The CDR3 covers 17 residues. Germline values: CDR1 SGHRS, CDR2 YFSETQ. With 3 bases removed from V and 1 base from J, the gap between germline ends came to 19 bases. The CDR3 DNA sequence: TGCGCCAGCAGCTCTAACAGGGAGACAAGGCCGAACACTGAAGCTTTCTTT. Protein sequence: CASSSNRETRPNTEAFF.

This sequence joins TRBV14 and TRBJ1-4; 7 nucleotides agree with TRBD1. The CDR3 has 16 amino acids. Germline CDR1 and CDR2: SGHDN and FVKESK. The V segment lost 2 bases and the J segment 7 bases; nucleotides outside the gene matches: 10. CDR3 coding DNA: TGTGCCAGCAGCCAACGTACAGGGGTGTTGTCTGAAAAACTGTTTTTT. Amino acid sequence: CASSQRTGVLSEKLFF.

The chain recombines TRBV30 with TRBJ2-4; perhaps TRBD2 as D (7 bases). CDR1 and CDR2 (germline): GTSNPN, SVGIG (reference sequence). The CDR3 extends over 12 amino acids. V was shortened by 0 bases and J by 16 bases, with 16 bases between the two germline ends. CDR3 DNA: TGTGCCTGGAGTGTACAGGGAGGGTTTGGATACTTC. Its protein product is CAWSVQGGFGYF.

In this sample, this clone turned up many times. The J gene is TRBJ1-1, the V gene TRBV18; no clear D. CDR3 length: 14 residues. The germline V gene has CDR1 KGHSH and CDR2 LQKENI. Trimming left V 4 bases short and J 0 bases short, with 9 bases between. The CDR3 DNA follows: TGTGCCAGCTCACGGGAAGGGATGAACACTGAAGCTTTCTTT. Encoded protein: CASSREGMNTEAFF.